This T cell receptor beta chain is from a study of identical twins. TCRdb reanalysed the 5' RACE reads using MiXCR and keeps one entry per CDR3 protein. The sample shows 570,000 or so distinct CDR3 sequences, roughly 9.5% of them seen only once. This clonotype was recorded a few times. Its antigen is unidentified. Study conclusions and caveats: The conclusions drew on cross-sectional statistical analysis instead of tracking the same donors. In beta out-of-frame sequences, the excess sharing between twins was weaker.

CDR1 is LGHDT and CDR2 is YNNKEL in the germline V gene (reference sequence). This CDR3 is 13 amino acids long. Trimming pared 5 bases from V and 4 bases from J, leaving 8 bases between. Donors were all healthy Caucasians. The same data also went into a second study, on yellow fever vaccine responses in identical twins. That work states: Reports say the vaccine T cell response in twins looked partly convergent and partly personalized.

The TCR sequence derives from a woman between 18 and 29 years old in good health. V and J are TRBV3-1 and TRBJ1-4; D uncertain. The sample comprised PBMCs. This CDR3 reads CASSEFGNEKLFF. The CDR3 DNA reads as TGTGCCAGCAGCGAATTCGGTAATGAAAAACTGTTTTTT.